The source of this TCR beta chain is a study of blood T cell repertoires in COVID-19. Study-wide context: COVID-19 samples from acute and convalescent phases originated in the United States, Italy and Spain.

Original methodology: Amplification of reference gene primers was used by the study to estimate nucleated cell counts. The method was immunoSEQ multiplex PCR; TCRdb's version includes in-frame clones alone and lacks a portion of them. V and J calls and clone size are those listed in that table; D and trimming were worked out from the DNA. Among about 120,000 clones, roughly 80% were seen once, and the ten largest hold more than 9%. Trimming removed 3 bases from V and 2 bases from J; junction bases left unmatched: 1. CDR1 is LNHDA and CDR2 is SQIVND in the germline V gene (reference sequence). The CDR3 sequence is 15 residues long.

This chain uses TRBV19 with TRBJ2-6; 7 nucleotides align to TRBD1. What was sequenced was peripheral blood. This clonotype was obtained from a human donor in a cohort sampled during active COVID-19. The CDR3 sequence: CASSIGTAGANVLTF. CDR3 DNA: TGTGCCAGTAGTATCGGGACAGCTGGGGCCAACGTCCTGACTTTC.